A single sample gave rise to the 28 T cell receptor beta chains below, sequenced in a study of breast tumors, draining lymph nodes, adjacent tissues. TCRdb re-called the multiplex PCR reads with MiXCR, one entry per CDR3 protein. In the table there are some 130,000 distinct CDR3 sequences, about 20% of which are singletons. Axillary draining lymph nodes of breast cancer patients supplied the node samples. The sample was axillary lymph node tissue. The receptors were gathered from a female donor with breast cancer. Some clones in this sample may be carry-over from other donors' samples.

Remarks on this clonotype: A read error may explain this, as a much larger clone is one base away. The rearrangement joins TRBV18 to TRBJ1-6; D is perhaps TRBD1 (6 bases). Germline CDR1 reads KGHSH; CDR2 reads LQKENI. V was clipped by 3 bases and J by 8 bases, with 17 bases between them. The CDR3 extends over 16 amino acids. Here the CDR3 reads CASSPTGTLGDSPLHF. CDR3 coding DNA: TGTGCCAGCTCACCGACAGGTACATTAGGGGATTCACCCCTCCACTTT.

The table lists this clonotype with many counts. This rearrangement joins TRBV11-2 to TRBJ2-2; 8 bases fit TRBD2. Germline V gene sequence: CDR1 SGHAT, CDR2 FQNNGV. Losses at the gene ends were 2 bases for V and 5 bases for J; bases not matched to a gene: 10. This CDR3 has 17 residues. The CDR3 loop is CASSLLVGGGTTGELFF. CDR3 bases: TGTGCCAGCAGCTTACTTGTCGGGGGGGGCACGACCGGGGAGCTGTTTTTT.

This clonotype has a count of ten or more. The V call is TRBV7-9, the J call TRBJ2-3; the D gene is possibly TRBD2 (6 bases). V was clipped by 4 bases and J by 6 bases, with 20 bases between them. The CDR3 contains 16 residues. The germline gives CDR1 SEHNR, CDR2 FQNEAQ (reference sequence). CDR3 bases: TGTGCCAGCAGCTATACCGGGGGACCGTCCCCGGATACGCAGTATTTT. Translation: CASSYTGGPSPDTQYF. Full variable domain (remainder filled in from reference TRBV7-9 and TRBJ2-3): DTGVSQNPRHKITKRGQNVTFRCDPISEHNRLYWYRQTLGQGPEFLTYFQNEAQLEKSRLLSDRFSAERPKGSFSTLEIQRTEQGDSAMYLCASSYTGGPSPDTQYFGPGTRLTVL.

This clonotype occurred many times. This chain links TRBV10-2 with TRBJ2-1; TRBD2 agrees at 10 bases. CDR3 size: 15 residues. The germline V gene has CDR1 WSHSY and CDR2 SAAADI. Losses at the gene ends were 6 bases for V and 1 base for J; bases not matched to a gene: 3. CDR3 protein: CASRPTSGSYNEQFF. DNA for the CDR3: TGCGCCAGCAGACCGACTAGCGGGTCCTACAATGAGCAGTTCTTC.

This clonotype has a count of ten or more. This chain links TRBV20-1 with TRBJ1-6; 9 nucleotides match TRBD1. With V trimmed by 3 bases and J by 6 bases, 3 bases remained unmatched. The CDR3 length is 14 residues. Germline lookup yields CDR1 DFQATT and CDR2 SNEGSKA (reference sequence). CDR3 DNA sequence: TGCAGTGCTAGGGGACAGGGCGGTAATTCACCCCTCCACTTT. Translated, it gives CSARGQGGNSPLHF.

Many counts were recorded for this clonotype. This chain joins TRBV4-1 and TRBJ2-3, with TRBD2 as a possible D gene (6 bases). CDR1 is MGHRA, CDR2 YSYEKL, per germline. V lost 1 base to trimming and J lost 1 base, with 9 bases between them. The CDR3 has 15 amino acids. CDR3 nucleotide sequence: TGCGCCAGCAGCCAAGGGCCGGGGGGCACAGATACGCAGTATTTT. Translating it yields CASSQGPGGTDTQYF.

The gene calls are TRBV19 and TRBJ1-5; D ambiguous. The CDR3 length is 16 residues. The V end was cut by 0 bases, the J end by 3 bases, with 12 bases between. Germline values: CDR1 LNHDA, CDR2 SQIVND (reference sequence). CDR3: CASSIDKRPVNQPQHF. The CDR3 nucleotides are TGTGCCAGTAGTATAGATAAAAGACCGGTCAATCAGCCCCAGCATTTT.

This clonotype has just a few counts. CDR3 region: CASRDQRSTAREKLFF. The CDR3 DNA reads TGTGCCAGTAGAGACCAAAGATCGACAGCTAGGGAAAAACTGTTTTTT. V gene TRBV19 combines with J gene TRBJ1-4; possibly TRBD1 for D (5 bases). Germline CDR1 LNHDA, CDR2 SQIVND (reference sequence). The CDR3 has 16 residues. V was pared by 6 bases and J by 8 bases, with 22 bases between.

The chain joins TRBV10-2 to TRBJ2-3; unclear D gene. Germline V gives CDR1 WSHSY, CDR2 SAAADI. The CDR3 length is 13 residues. The V gene lost 6 bases and the J gene lost 2 bases, with 9 bases spanning the gap. CDR3 in amino acids: CASRGLTTDTQYF. Here the CDR3 DNA reads TGCGCCAGCAGGGGGTTAACCACAGATACGCAGTATTTT.

This clonotype has ten or more counts. The chain has TRBV11-2 and TRBJ2-5, with D tentatively TRBD1 (6 bases). The CDR3 loop spans 14 amino acids. V lost 6 bases to trimming and J lost 4 bases, with 15 bases between them. The V gene's germline CDR1 is SGHAT and CDR2 FQNNGV. This CDR3 reads CASRGAGQLETQYF. The CDR3 coding sequence is TGTGCCAGCAGGGGGGCCGGACAGCTAGAGACCCAGTACTTC. Combining the CDR3 with reference TRBV11-2 and TRBJ2-5 gives the whole variable domain EAGVAQSPRYKIIEKRQSVAFWCNPISGHATLYWYQQILGQGPKLLIQFQNNGVVDDSQLPKDRFSAERLKGVDSTLKIQPAKLEDSAVYLCASRGAGQLETQYFGPGTRLLVL.

The chain uses TRBV14 and TRBJ1-5; D remains unclear. Trimming removed 0 bases from V and 2 bases from J, with 11 bases in between. Germline V gene sequence: CDR1 SGHDN, CDR2 FVKESK. This CDR3 spans 16 amino acids. DNA for the CDR3: TGTGCCAGCAGCCAAGATGGTACTATGGGCAATCAGCCCCAGCATTTT. Translated: CASSQDGTMGNQPQHF.

Of note for this clonotype: A read error may explain this, as a much larger clone is one base away. The chain uses TRBV27 and TRBJ2-7; TRBD1 agrees at 7 bases. CDR1 MNHEY and CDR2 SMNVEV come from the germline V gene (reference sequence). This CDR3 spans 14 amino acids. The CDR3 protein is CAGSQTGTAYEQYF. CDR3 DNA sequence: TGTGCCGGCAGTCAAACCGGGACAGCCTACGAGCAGTACTTC.

There are many counts of this clonotype. The V call is TRBV6-1, the J call TRBJ1-4, with D perhaps TRBD1 (5 bases). CDR1 is MNHNS, CDR2 SASEGT, per germline. The ends were cut back, 6 bases at V and 5 bases at J, with 13 bases in the middle. CDR3 length equals 14 residues. CDR3 loop: CASRFGGLNEKLFF. CDR3 in DNA: TGTGCCAGCAGGTTCGGGGGACTAAATGAAAAACTGTTTTTT.

This clonotype was seen ten or more times. This chain uses TRBV5-1 with TRBJ2-1, with 9 bases that match TRBD2. The CDR3 is 13 residues long. Losses at the gene ends were 3 bases for V and 9 bases for J; bases not matched to a gene: 4. Germline CDR1 and CDR2: SGHRS and YFSETQ. CDR3 coding DNA: TGCGCCAGCAGCTCGCCGACTAGCGGTGAGCAGTTCTTC. As protein: CASSSPTSGEQFF.

The V gene is TRBV18, the J gene TRBJ1-4, with D unclear. The ends were cut back, 0 bases at V and 7 bases at J, with 12 bases in the middle. The V gene's germline CDR1 is KGHSH and CDR2 LQKENI. The CDR3 has 15 amino acids. The DNA for the CDR3 is TGTGCCAGCTCACCACCGGGGAGGGATGGTGAAAAACTGTTTTTT. Translating gives CASSPPGRDGEKLFF.

This clonotype was seen repeatedly, ten times or more. The chain recombines TRBV6-5 with TRBJ2-7; 7 bases fit TRBD2. The V segment lost 0 bases and the J segment 6 bases; nucleotides outside the gene matches: 8. The CDR3 has 15 amino acids. CDR1 and CDR2 from the germline V gene are MNHEY and SVGAGI. CDR3 amino acids: CASSYSAGLGPEQYF. As DNA, the CDR3 is TGTGCCAGCAGTTACTCAGCGGGGTTGGGGCCCGAGCAGTACTTC.

The table lists this clonotype with many counts. This rearrangement joins TRBV5-1 to TRBJ1-3; D unclear. CDR1 and CDR2 from the germline V gene are SGHRS and YFSETQ. The V end lost 4 bases, the J end lost 0 bases, and 11 bases lay between the germline ends. The CDR3 runs to 15 residues. CDR3 sequence reads: CASSDPLGSGNTIYF. For the CDR3, the DNA is TGCGCCAGCAGCGATCCCCTTGGCTCTGGAAACACCATATATTTT.

This clonotype was seen only a few times. The V and J genes are TRBV6-4 and TRBJ2-7; 7 positions agree with TRBD2. Per the germline V gene, CDR1 is MRHNA and CDR2 is SNTAGT. The V gene end was trimmed by 11 bases and the J gene end by 4 bases; junction bases not matched to a gene: 5. The CDR3 length is 11 residues. CDR3 DNA: TGTGCCGGGGGGGGGGAATACGAGCAGTACTTC. Its translation: CAGGGEYEQYF.

This clonotype was recorded at least ten times. This chain connects TRBV20-1 to TRBJ2-5; D is uncertain. Trimming removed 2 bases from V and 5 bases from J, with 12 bases in between. The CDR3 consists of 13 residues. In germline, CDR1 is DFQATT, CDR2 SNEGSKA (reference sequence). CDR3 in amino acids: CSARMVALETQYF. The CDR3 DNA reads TGCAGTGCTAGAATGGTCGCCCTGGAGACCCAGTACTTC.

V is TRBV28 and J is TRBJ2-4, with D unresolved. The germline V and J ends were trimmed by 5 bases and 8 bases, with 13 bases remaining between them. CDR3 length: 13 amino acids. Germline lookup yields CDR1 MDHEN and CDR2 SYDVKM. This CDR3 is CASSPRPADIQYF. Here the CDR3 DNA reads TGTGCCAGCAGTCCCCGCCCTGCTGACATTCAGTACTTC.

This clonotype was counted ten times or more. The J gene is TRBJ1-5, the V gene TRBV20-1, with D uncertain. V was pared by 3 bases and J by 3 bases, with 3 bases between. This CDR3 region has 11 residues. Germline V gene data show CDR1 as DFQATT and CDR2 as SNEGSKA (reference sequence). CDR3 sequence reads: CSASPNQPQHF. The CDR3 nucleotides read TGCAGTGCTAGCCCCAATCAGCCCCAGCATTTT.

Regarding this clonotype: This sequence may be a read error, since a much larger clone differs from it by one base. This rearrangement joins TRBV6-1 to TRBJ2-7; D gene ambiguous. Germline V gene sequence: CDR1 MNHNS, CDR2 SASEGT. The CDR3 has 12 residues. CDR3 protein: CVSSVRLYEQYF. CDR3 DNA sequence: TGTGTCAGCAGTGTTAGACTGTACGAGCAGTACTTC.

The rearrangement joins TRBV6-2 or TRBV6-3 to TRBJ2-3; TRBD1 matches 9 bases. CDR1 is MNHEY, CDR2 SVGEGT, per germline. CDR3 length equals 15 residues. V shed 5 bases, J shed 5 bases, and the junction held 8 bases outside the gene matches. CDR3 coding DNA: TGTGCCAGCAGTACAGGGGGCATATTTTTAGATACGCAGTATTTT. It is translated as CASSTGGIFLDTQYF.

Points on this clonotype: Possible read error: a much larger clone is one base away. This chain connects TRBV7-9 to TRBJ2-5; 9 bases fit TRBD1. Germline V gives CDR1 SEHNR, CDR2 FQNEAQ (reference sequence). There are 15 residues in the CDR3. The CDR3 region is CARSLGTGIEETQYF. The CDR3, as DNA: TGTGCCCGCAGCTTAGGGACAGGGATCGAAGAGACCCAGTACTTC.

Note on this clonotype: This may arise from a read error, as a much more abundant clone is one base away. The CDR3 DNA reads as TGTGCCACCAGTGAGGGGGGACAGGTGGTCTCCTACAATGAGCAGTTCTTC. This encodes CATSEGGQVVSYNEQFF. The gene calls are TRBV24-1 and TRBJ2-1, with 8 positions matching TRBD1. The CDR3 loop spans 17 amino acids. Germline V lookup: CDR1 KGHDR, CDR2 SFDVKD. The V segment lost 4 bases and the J segment 0 bases; nucleotides outside the gene matches: 7.

A note on this clonotype: A read error is possible here, since a much larger clone lies one base away. This chain links TRBV5-1 with TRBJ2-5; 10 nucleotides align to TRBD1. Looked up from germline, CDR1 is SGHRS and CDR2 is YFSETQ. CDR3 length equals 16 residues. CDR3 residues: CASGLAWGQGSGTQYF. Here the CDR3 DNA reads TGCGCCAGCGGCTTGGCCTGGGGACAGGGGTCGGGGACCCAGTACTTC.

This chain connects TRBV27 to TRBJ2-5, with D maybe TRBD1 (5 bases). This CDR3 is 13 amino acids long. Germline V gives CDR1 MNHEY, CDR2 SMNVEV (reference sequence). V was clipped by 5 bases and J by 4 bases, with 11 bases between them. The chain's CDR3 is CASSRGRAETQYF. Here the CDR3 DNA reads TGTGCCAGCAGTAGGGGCAGGGCAGAGACCCAGTACTTC.

This clonotype showed up many times. The chain uses TRBV5-6 and TRBJ1-5, with 7 bases matching TRBD1. V trimming: 0 bases; J trimming: 7 bases; junction bases outside the gene matches: 7. Germline CDR1 and CDR2: SGHDT and YYEEEE. This CDR3 comprises 15 residues. CDR3 in DNA: TGTGCCAGCAGCTTGGGGAGGGGGCAGGGACAGCCCCAGCATTTT. Protein sequence: CASSLGRGQGQPQHF.